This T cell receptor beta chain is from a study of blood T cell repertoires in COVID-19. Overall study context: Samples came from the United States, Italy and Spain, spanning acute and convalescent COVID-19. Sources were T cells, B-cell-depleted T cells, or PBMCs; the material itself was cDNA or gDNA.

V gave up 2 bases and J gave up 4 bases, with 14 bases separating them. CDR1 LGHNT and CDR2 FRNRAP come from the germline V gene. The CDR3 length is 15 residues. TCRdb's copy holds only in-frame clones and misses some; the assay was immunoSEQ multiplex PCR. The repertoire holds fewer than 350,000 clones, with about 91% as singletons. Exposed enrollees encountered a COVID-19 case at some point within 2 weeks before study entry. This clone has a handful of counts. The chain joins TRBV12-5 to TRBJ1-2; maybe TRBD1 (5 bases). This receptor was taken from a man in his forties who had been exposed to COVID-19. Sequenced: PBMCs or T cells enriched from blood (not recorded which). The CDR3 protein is CASGLSRGLGYGYTF. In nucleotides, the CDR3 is TGTGCTAGTGGTTTGTCGCGGGGCCTCGGCTATGGCTACACCTTC.